This T cell receptor beta chain was profiled in a study of T cells in Graves' hyperthyroidism and ophthalmopathy. Across the study: Peripheral blood specimens were obtained at initial diagnosis, prior to any treatment.

Amplification of TCR beta CDR3 regions was performed using RNA transcripts as template. The HTBI primer set was used in a first-round RT-PCR of the TCR CDR3. From the multiplex PCR reads, TCRdb called clonotypes with MiXCR, one entry per CDR3 protein. In the table there are more than 300,000 distinct CDR3 sequences, 17% of which are singletons. This CDR3 comprises 13 residues. In germline, CDR1 is LGHDT, CDR2 YNNKEL (reference sequence). V was shortened by 3 bases and J by 4 bases, with 6 bases between the two germline ends. Study-level results: Ophthalmopathy was model-predicted a median about six months pre-onset.

Patients were aged 18 to 65, had disease duration under 2 months, and had newly diagnosed hyperthyroidism. This clonotype was seen many times. Its antigen remains unidentified. The sequenced sample was blood. This sequence was found in a woman between 25 and 40 years old with Graves' hyperthyroidism that later progressed to Graves' ophthalmopathy. The chain uses TRBV3-1 and TRBJ2-2; weak D call: TRBD1 (5 bases). The CDR3 DNA reads as TGTGCCAGCAGCCACAGGGTCACCGGGGAGCTGTTTTTT. This sequence encodes CASSHRVTGELFF. Full variable domain (missing parts from reference TRBV3-1 and TRBJ2-2): DTAVSQTPKYLVTQMGNDKSIKCEQNLGHDTMYWYKQDSKKFLKIMFSYNNKELIINETVPNRFSPKSPDKAHLNLHINSLELGDSAVYFCASSHRVTGELFFGEGSRLTVL.